This T cell receptor (beta chain) stems from a study of identical twins. Study-wide findings and caveats: Within twin pairs, the out-of-frame alpha sequences they shared showed excess low generation probability. With monozygotic twins, out-of-frame TCR alpha sharing exceeded what models estimated. Cross-sectional statistics underpinned the conclusions; the same donors were not followed.

Comment on this clonotype: What it recognizes is unknown.

In TCRdb, the 5' RACE reads were re-called with MiXCR into one record per CDR3 protein. The sample has 400,000 to 500,000 distinct CDR3 sequences; under 20% are singletons. The TCR comes from a man in his forties or fifties in good health. The sequencing sample was made of naive T cells sorted from blood.

CDR3 bases: TGCGCCAGCAGCCATCGCCCCGGGACATGGACTAGCGGGGGGCCGCTACGGAGCACAGATACGCAGTATTTT. Translation: CASSHRPGTWTSGGPLRSTDTQYF. V and J are TRBV4-1 and TRBJ2-3; the match to TRBD2 covers 14 bases. This CDR3 contains 24 residues. CDR1 MGHRA and CDR2 YSYEKL come from the germline V gene. With V trimmed by 3 bases and J by 0 bases, 23 bases remained unmatched.